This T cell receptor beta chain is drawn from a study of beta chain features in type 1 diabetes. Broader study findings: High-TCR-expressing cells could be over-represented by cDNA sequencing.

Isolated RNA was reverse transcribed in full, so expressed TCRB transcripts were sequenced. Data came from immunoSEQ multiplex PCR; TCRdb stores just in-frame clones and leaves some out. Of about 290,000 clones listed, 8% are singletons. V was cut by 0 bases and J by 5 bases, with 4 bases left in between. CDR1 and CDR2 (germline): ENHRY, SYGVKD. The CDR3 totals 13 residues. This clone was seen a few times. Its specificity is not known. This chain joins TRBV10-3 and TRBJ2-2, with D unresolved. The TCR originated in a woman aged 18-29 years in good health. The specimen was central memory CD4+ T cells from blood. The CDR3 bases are TGTGCCATCAGTGAGTCTGGGACCGGGGAGCTGTTTTTT. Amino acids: CAISESGTGELFF.